The TCR beta chain under discussion was sequenced for a study of regulatory T cells in long-lasting Graves disease. Notes on this clonotype: The antigen remains unidentified.

Whole-study findings and limits: In persistent patients, shared public clonotypes (more than 2,500) outnumbered those in new patients (approximately 970). Patients with persistent disease showed a bias toward TRBV28, TRBJ1-2 and TRBJ2-5.

CDR3 length equals 15 residues. V lost 8 bases, J lost 1 base, and 17 bases lay in between. Germline values: CDR1 ENHRY, CDR2 SYGVKD. Sample time point: persistent/refractory GD, antithyroid drugs over 5 years with positive TRAb. The TCR library was made from RNA extracted from PBMCs. CDR3 regions were amplified by Arm-PCR using iRepertoire HTBI primers to build TCR beta libraries. One entry per CDR3 protein results from TCRdb running MiXCR on the multiplex PCR reads. There are 400,000 to 500,000 distinct CDR3 sequences in the sample; around a fifth occur only once, and roughly 7% lies in the top ten.

The chain combines TRBV10-3 with TRBJ2-5, with D possibly being TRBD1 or TRBD2 (6 bases each). The starting material was peripheral blood mononuclear cells (PBMCs), obtained when the disease was refractory, from a patient treated with antithyroid drugs. The receptor's source is a female donor with Graves disease. CDR3 in DNA: TGTGCCATCGGAGGGGGAGGCCAGGTCCAAGAGACCCAGTACTTC. Protein sequence: CAIGGGGQVQETQYF.